The T cell receptor beta chain described here comes from a study of neoadjuvant nivolumab and ipilimumab in lung cancer. Overall study results and limits: Only a single major-pathologic-response sample was available for clonality analysis. Only two of four nivolumab-treated tumors gained richness and clonality by surgery.

On this clone: Its antigen is currently unknown.

Measured with immunoSEQ multiplex PCR; TCRdb has only the in-frame clones, and not every one. The sample has about 13,000 clones, around 70% seen once. CDR1 is SQVTM and CDR2 is ANQGSEA in the germline V gene. The CDR3 totals 15 residues. V gave up 4 bases and J gave up 2 bases; unmatched junction bases: 10. The TCR was taken from an adult with non-small cell lung cancer. V is TRBV29-1 and J is TRBJ1-1; TRBD1 matches at 7 bases. Sequences were derived from peripheral blood, sampled after neoadjuvant nivolumab, alone or with ipilimumab, at or shortly before surgery. CDR3 DNA sequence: TGCAGCGTTGGAGTTACCGGGACAGCAAACACTGAAGCTTTCTTT. Translating it yields CSVGVTGTANTEAFF.